The 23 T cell receptor beta chains below all came from one sample that was sequenced in a study of response to subunit inactivated influenza vaccine. From the RT-PCR reads, TCRdb called clonotypes with MiXCR, one entry per CDR3 protein. The sample includes hundreds of thousands of distinct CDR3 sequences, approximately 10% seen only once; the top ten take roughly 11%. These sequences were also reported in another study, on T cells expressing NK-cell markers. Per that study: Scientists made TCR beta cDNA using 5'RACE template switching with UMIs.

Sequences were derived from PBMCs from blood, sampled on the day of vaccination. These receptors were obtained from a man in his forties or fifties who received an inactivated influenza vaccine.

This clonotype came up a few times. This chain uses TRBV4-2 with TRBJ1-2; D gene ambiguous. V lost 0 bases, J lost 7 bases, and 12 bases lay in between. This CDR3 comprises 14 residues. Germline assignment: CDR1 LGHNA and CDR2 YNFKEQ. The CDR3 sequence: CASSQDLGRVGYTF. Written as DNA, the CDR3 is TGTGCCAGCAGCCAAGATCTTGGACGGGTTGGCTACACCTTC.

The chain uses TRBV20-1 and TRBJ2-2; possibly TRBD2 for D (6 bases). This CDR3 is 16 amino acids long. V was pared by 0 bases and J by 3 bases, with 14 bases between. Germline CDR1 and CDR2: DFQATT and SNEGSKA (reference sequence). CDR3 loop: CSARDTRSGDTGELFF. DNA of the CDR3: TGCAGTGCTAGAGATACCAGGTCGGGGGACACCGGGGAGCTGTTTTTT.

The chain is built from TRBV6-2 or TRBV6-3 and TRBJ1-1, with 8 bases fitting TRBD1. After removal of 4 bases from V and 5 bases from J, the junction contained 6 bases not matched to a gene. In germline, CDR1 is MNHEY, CDR2 SVGEGT. The CDR3 totals 14 residues. CDR3 sequence (DNA): TGTGCCAGCAGTTCCCGACAGGGGAGGACTGAAGCTTTCTTT. This sequence encodes CASSSRQGRTEAFF.

The rearrangement uses TRBV10-3 and TRBJ1-4; 7 bases align to TRBD1. Germline CDR1 reads ENHRY; CDR2 reads SYGVKD. The CDR3 is 11 residues long. This chain's CDR3 is CGTGDNEKLFF. The CDR3 DNA follows: TGTGGGACAGGCGATAATGAAAAACTGTTTTTT.

This clonotype was seen more than once but under ten times. The chain combines TRBV28 with TRBJ2-5, with 15 bases that match TRBD2. Germline-derived CDR1 and CDR2 are MDHEN and SYDVKM. Unmatched junction bases numbered 1, after V lost 3 bases and J lost 5 bases. This CDR3 is 15 amino acids long. The CDR3 DNA is TGTGCCAGCAGTTTCGGGACTAGCGGGGGGGAGACCCAGTACTTC. Its translation is CASSFGTSGGETQYF. The full variable domain, rest sourced from reference TRBV28 and TRBJ2-5, is DVKVTQSSRYLVKRTGEKVFLECVQDMDHENMFWYRQDPGLGLRLIYFSYDVKMKEKGDIPEGYSVSREKKERFSLILESASTNQTSMYLCASSFGTSGGETQYFGPGTRLLVL.

The V gene is TRBV7-2, the J gene TRBJ2-2, with 9 bases matching TRBD2. The germline CDR1 and CDR2 sequences are SGHTA and FQGNSA. The junction had 8 bases not matched to a gene; V was cut back by 1 base and J by 5 bases. CDR3 length equals 17 residues. The chain's CDR3 is CASSLGAAGGVTGELFF. CDR3 in DNA: TGTGCCAGCAGCTTAGGAGCAGCGGGAGGTGTTACCGGGGAGCTGTTTTTT.

The gene calls are TRBV10-1 and TRBJ1-3; no definite D call. Germline CDR1 reads WNHNN; CDR2 reads SYGVQD (reference sequence). CDR3 length equals 14 residues. Trimming left V 2 bases short and J 0 bases short, with 5 bases between. Written as DNA, the CDR3 is TGCGCCAGCAGTGAGAGGTCCTCTGGAAACACCATATATTTT. It specifies CASSERSSGNTIYF.

About this clonotype: The junction shows a germline mismatch at one end, possibly a read error. The rearrangement joins TRBV7-9 to TRBJ2-1; the D gene is possibly TRBD1 (5 bases). Germline values: CDR1 SEHNR, CDR2 FQNEAQ (reference sequence). The CDR3 sequence is 12 residues long. The CDR3 protein is CASSTRAGSWMF. The CDR3 DNA reads as TGTGCCAGCAGCACCAGGGCAGGGTCTTGGATGTTC.

This clonotype has a count of ten or more. The genes are TRBV27 and TRBJ1-2, with TRBD1 matching over 9 bases. Trimming took 3 bases from V and 7 from J; bases not matched to a gene: 6. Germline CDR1 and CDR2: MNHEY and SMNVEV (reference sequence). The CDR3 is 14 residues long. CDR3 amino acids: CASSFIQGAGGYTF. CDR3 bases: TGTGCCAGCAGTTTCATACAGGGGGCTGGTGGCTACACCTTC.

The chain has TRBV27 and TRBJ2-1; 11 bases agree with TRBD2. Losses at the gene ends were 7 bases for V and 5 bases for J; bases not matched to a gene: 7. The CDR3 totals 15 residues. Germline V gene data show CDR1 as MNHEY and CDR2 as SMNVEV (reference sequence). CDR3: CASKIGTSGDNEQFF. Here the CDR3 DNA reads TGTGCCAGCAAAATAGGGACTAGCGGAGACAATGAGCAGTTCTTC.

This chain links TRBV6-5 with TRBJ2-7; no clear D gene. The CDR3 is 11 residues long. Trimming stripped 0 bases from V and 9 bases from J, with 6 bases between. CDR1 MNHEY and CDR2 SVGAGI come from the germline V gene. This chain's CDR3 is CASSYSSRQYF. The CDR3 DNA follows: TGTGCCAGCAGTTACTCCTCCAGGCAGTACTTC.

The gene calls are TRBV6-1 and TRBJ1-4; D is undetermined. Trimming took 6 bases from V and 0 from J, leaving 17 bases between them. CDR3 length: 17 amino acids. Looked up from germline, CDR1 is MNHNS and CDR2 is SASEGT. CDR3 sequence (DNA): TGTGCCAGCAGGCGCGAAGGGAGCCCTGCAACTAATGAAAAACTGTTTTTT. Protein sequence: CASRREGSPATNEKLFF.

This clonotype was counted between two and nine times. The CDR3 loop is CASSHRPGRSNEQFF. As DNA, the CDR3 is TGTGCCAGCAGCCATCGGCCAGGGCGTTCGAATGAGCAGTTCTTC. The chain is built from TRBV3-1 and TRBJ2-1, with a possible D match to TRBD1 (5 bases). V was trimmed by 3 bases and J by 7 bases, leaving 16 bases between them. Germline-derived CDR1 and CDR2 are LGHDT and YNNKEL (reference sequence). CDR3 length: 15 residues.

This clonotype was counted between two and nine times. The V call is TRBV5-6, the J call TRBJ2-5; TRBD1 is a possible D gene (5 bases). Trimming left V 0 bases short and J 3 bases short, with 6 bases between. The CDR3 is 13 residues long. Germline assignment: CDR1 SGHDT and CDR2 YYEEEE. CDR3 in amino acids: CASSLVTEETQYF. CDR3 in DNA: TGTGCCAGCAGCTTGGTGACAGAAGAGACCCAGTACTTC.

This clonotype was seen a few times. The CDR3 sequence: CASSTGTHPTNEQFF. The CDR3 coding sequence is TGTGCCAGCAGCACCGGGACACACCCCACCAATGAGCAGTTCTTC. The rearrangement links TRBV7-8 to TRBJ2-1; D is possibly TRBD1 (6 bases). Trimming removed 5 bases from V and 6 bases from J, with 17 bases in between. Germline assignment: CDR1 SGHVS and CDR2 FQNEAQ. The CDR3 loop spans 15 amino acids.

The chain is built from TRBV6-2 or TRBV6-3 and TRBJ1-2; no reliable D call. Germline V gene data show CDR1 as MNHEY and CDR2 as SVGEGT. The V gene lost 8 bases and the J gene lost 13 bases, with 23 bases spanning the gap. The CDR3 extends over 13 amino acids. CDR3 in DNA: TGTGCCAGCCGCCACGGGTCCAGCCCCTTACTCACCTTC. Its protein is CASRHGSSPLLTF.

This clonotype was detected only a few times. The gene calls are TRBV15 and TRBJ2-2; 11 nucleotides line up with TRBD2. The V gene end was trimmed by 4 bases and the J gene end by 4 bases; junction bases not matched to a gene: 5. The CDR3 spans 16 residues. CDR1 and CDR2 from the germline V gene are LNHNV and YYDKDF (reference sequence). The CDR3 is CATSIAGGPGTGELFF. For the CDR3, the DNA is TGTGCCACCAGCATAGCGGGAGGGCCAGGCACCGGGGAGCTGTTTTTT.

This clonotype was counted at least ten times. This sequence joins TRBV6-2 or TRBV6-3 and TRBJ1-2; no reliable D call. The CDR3 covers 11 residues. With 5 bases removed from V and 4 bases from J, the gap between germline ends came to 5 bases. The germline CDR1 and CDR2 sequences are MNHEY and SVGEGT. The CDR3 is CASSIGYGYTF. In DNA, the CDR3 is TGTGCCAGCAGTATCGGCTATGGCTACACCTTC.

This clonotype was picked up many times. The gene calls are TRBV5-1 and TRBJ2-3; D remains ambiguous. Trimming took 0 bases from V and 7 from J, leaving 9 bases between them. Germline CDR1 and CDR2: SGHRS and YFSETQ. The CDR3 spans 13 residues. CDR3 bases: TGCGCCAGCAGCTTGGAGTCGAGAAATACGCAGTATTTT. This translates into CASSLESRNTQYF.

The chain uses TRBV12-3 or TRBV12-4 and TRBJ2-6; 7 bases are shared with TRBD1. The CDR3 sequence is 15 residues long. The trim removed 8 bases at V and 2 bases at J, leaving 6 bases unmatched. CDR3 residues: CASRLDRAGANVLTF. The DNA of the CDR3 is TGTGCCAGCCGTCTAGACAGGGCTGGGGCCAACGTCCTGACTTTC.

The chain combines TRBV20-1 with TRBJ1-1; 8 bases fit TRBD1. With V trimmed by 3 bases and J by 10 bases, 13 bases remained unmatched. Germline V gene data show CDR1 as DFQATT and CDR2 as SNEGSKA (reference sequence). This CDR3 has 14 amino acids. CDR3 protein: CSARGTGFGLGAFF. CDR3 in DNA: TGCAGTGCTAGGGGGACAGGTTTCGGGTTGGGAGCTTTCTTT.

This clonotype came up a few times. The CDR3 here is CATSSGVANTGELFF. CDR3 coding DNA: TGTGCCACCAGTAGTGGGGTCGCGAACACCGGGGAGCTGTTTTTT. The chain employs TRBV24-1 and TRBJ2-2, with D hard to call. CDR1 and CDR2 (germline): KGHDR, SFDVKD. This CDR3 spans 15 amino acids. V shed 6 bases and J shed 0 bases, with 10 bases lying between them.

This rearrangement joins TRBV15 to TRBJ2-5, with D possibly TRBD1 on 6 matching bases. Trimming took off 0 bases at V and 2 bases at J, with 16 bases between the two ends. Per germline, CDR1 LNHNV and CDR2 YYDKDF (reference sequence). The CDR3 length is 17 residues. The CDR3 here is CATSRDLDSALQETQYF. In DNA, the CDR3 is TGTGCCACCAGCAGAGACCTGGACAGCGCACTACAAGAGACCCAGTACTTC.